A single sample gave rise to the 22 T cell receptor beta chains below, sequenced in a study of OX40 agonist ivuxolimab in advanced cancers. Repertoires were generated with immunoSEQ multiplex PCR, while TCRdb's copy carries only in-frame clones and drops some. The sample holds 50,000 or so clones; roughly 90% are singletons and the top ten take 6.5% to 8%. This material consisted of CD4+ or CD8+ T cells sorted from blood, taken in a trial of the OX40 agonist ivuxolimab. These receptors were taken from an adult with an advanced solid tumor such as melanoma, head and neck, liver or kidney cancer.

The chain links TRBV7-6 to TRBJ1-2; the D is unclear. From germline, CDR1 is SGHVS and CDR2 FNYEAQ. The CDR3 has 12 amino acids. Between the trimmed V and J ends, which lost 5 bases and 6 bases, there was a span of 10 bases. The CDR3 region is CASSVNGDGYTF. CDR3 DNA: TGTGCCAGCAGCGTAAACGGCGATGGCTACACCTTC.

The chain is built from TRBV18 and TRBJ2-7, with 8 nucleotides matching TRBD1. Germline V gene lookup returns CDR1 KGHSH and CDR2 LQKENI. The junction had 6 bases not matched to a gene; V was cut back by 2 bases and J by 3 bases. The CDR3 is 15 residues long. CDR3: CASSPVGQAIYEQYF. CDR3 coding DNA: TGTGCCAGCTCACCAGTGGGACAGGCCATCTACGAGCAGTACTTC.

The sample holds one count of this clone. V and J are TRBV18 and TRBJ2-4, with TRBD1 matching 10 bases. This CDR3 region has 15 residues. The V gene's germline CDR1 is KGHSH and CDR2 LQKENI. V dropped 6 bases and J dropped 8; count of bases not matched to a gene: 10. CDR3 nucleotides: TGTGCCAGCTCGACTCAGACGGGACAGGGGTACATTCAGTACTTC. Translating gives CASSTQTGQGYIQYF.

The CDR3 sequence is CASSLDFGGTPYTGELFF. The CDR3, as DNA: TGTGCCAGCAGCTTAGATTTCGGGGGGACCCCCTACACCGGGGAGCTGTTTTTT. The chain employs TRBV11-3 and TRBJ2-2, with TRBD2 identical over 7 bases. Germline-derived CDR1 and CDR2 are SGHNT and YENEEA. This CDR3 has 18 residues. The junction had 10 bases not matched to a gene; V was cut back by 0 bases and J by 3 bases.

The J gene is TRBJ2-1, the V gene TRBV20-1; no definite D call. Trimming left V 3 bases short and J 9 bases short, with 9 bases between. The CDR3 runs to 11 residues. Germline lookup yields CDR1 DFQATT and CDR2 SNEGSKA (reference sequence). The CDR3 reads CSASPQSEQFF. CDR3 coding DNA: TGCAGTGCTAGTCCCCAAAGTGAGCAGTTCTTC.

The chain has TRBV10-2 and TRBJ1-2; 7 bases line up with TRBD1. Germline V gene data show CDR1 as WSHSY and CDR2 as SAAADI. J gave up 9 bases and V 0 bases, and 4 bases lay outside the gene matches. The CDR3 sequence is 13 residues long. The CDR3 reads CASSESIQGSYTF. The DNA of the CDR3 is TGCGCCAGCAGTGAGTCGATACAGGGGAGCTACACCTTC.

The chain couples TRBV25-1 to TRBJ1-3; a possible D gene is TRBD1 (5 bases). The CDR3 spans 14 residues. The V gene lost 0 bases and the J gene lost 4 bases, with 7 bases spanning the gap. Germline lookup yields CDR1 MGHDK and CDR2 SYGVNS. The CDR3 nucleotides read TGTGCCAGCAGTGAATACAGGGTAGGAAACACCATATATTTT. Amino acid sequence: CASSEYRVGNTIYF.

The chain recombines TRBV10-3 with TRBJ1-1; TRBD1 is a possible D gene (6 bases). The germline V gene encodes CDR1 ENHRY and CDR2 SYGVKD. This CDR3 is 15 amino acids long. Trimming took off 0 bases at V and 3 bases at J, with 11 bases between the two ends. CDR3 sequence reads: CAISESNPGDTEAFF. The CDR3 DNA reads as TGTGCCATCAGTGAGTCGAACCCAGGGGACACTGAAGCTTTCTTT.

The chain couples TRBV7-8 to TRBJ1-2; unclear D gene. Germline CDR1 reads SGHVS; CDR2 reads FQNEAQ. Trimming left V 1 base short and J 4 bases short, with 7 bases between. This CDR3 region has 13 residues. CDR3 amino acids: CASSLEAVYGYTF. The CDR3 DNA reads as TGTGCCAGCAGCTTAGAGGCAGTCTATGGCTACACCTTC.

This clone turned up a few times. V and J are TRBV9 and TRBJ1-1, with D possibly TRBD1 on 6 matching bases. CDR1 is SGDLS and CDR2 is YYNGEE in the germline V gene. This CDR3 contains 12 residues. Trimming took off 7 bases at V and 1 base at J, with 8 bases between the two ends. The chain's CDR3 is CASGGQNTEAFF. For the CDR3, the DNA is TGTGCCAGCGGGGGGCAGAACACTGAAGCTTTCTTT.

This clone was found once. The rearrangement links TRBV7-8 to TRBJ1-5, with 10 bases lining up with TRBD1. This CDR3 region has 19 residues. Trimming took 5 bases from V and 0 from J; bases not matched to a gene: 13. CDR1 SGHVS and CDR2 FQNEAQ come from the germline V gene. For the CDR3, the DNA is TGTGCCAGCAGCCCCATCCTGGGACAGGGGTCTTATAGCAATCAGCCCCAGCATTTT. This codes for CASSPILGQGSYSNQPQHF. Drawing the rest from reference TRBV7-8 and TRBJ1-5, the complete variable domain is GAGVSQSPRYKVAKRGQDVALRCDPISGHVSLFWYQQALGQGPEFLTYFQNEAQLDKSGLPSDRFFAERPEGSVSTLKIQRTQQEDSAVYLCASSPILGQGSYSNQPQHFGDGTRLSIL.

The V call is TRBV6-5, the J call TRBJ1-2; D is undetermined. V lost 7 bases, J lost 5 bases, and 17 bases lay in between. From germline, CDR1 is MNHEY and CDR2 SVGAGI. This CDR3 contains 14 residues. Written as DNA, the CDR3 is TGTGCCAGCACCACCCCCACGCACTTTTATGGCTACACCTTC. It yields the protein CASTTPTHFYGYTF.

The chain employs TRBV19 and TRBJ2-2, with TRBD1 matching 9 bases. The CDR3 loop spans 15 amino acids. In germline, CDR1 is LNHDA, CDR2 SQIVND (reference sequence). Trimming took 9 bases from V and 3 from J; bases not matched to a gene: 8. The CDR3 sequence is CASRIGQGYTGELFF. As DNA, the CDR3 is TGTGCCAGCCGGATTGGACAGGGGTACACCGGGGAGCTGTTTTTT.

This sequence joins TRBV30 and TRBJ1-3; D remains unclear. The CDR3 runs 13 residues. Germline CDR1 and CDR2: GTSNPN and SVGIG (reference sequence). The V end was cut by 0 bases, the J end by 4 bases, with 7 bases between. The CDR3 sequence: CAWSVHRGNTIYF. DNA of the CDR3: TGTGCCTGGAGTGTACATCGAGGAAACACCATATATTTT. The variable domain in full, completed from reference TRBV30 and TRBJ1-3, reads SQTIHQWPATLVQPVGSPLSLECTVEGTSNPNLYWYRQAAGRGLQLLFYSVGIGQISSEVPQNLSASRPQDRQFILSSKKLLLSDSGFYLCAWSVHRGNTIYFGEGSWLTVV.

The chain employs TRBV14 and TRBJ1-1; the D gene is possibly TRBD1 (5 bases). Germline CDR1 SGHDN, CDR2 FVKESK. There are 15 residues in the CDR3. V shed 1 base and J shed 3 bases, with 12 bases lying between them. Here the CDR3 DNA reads TGTGCCAGCAGCCAAGTTCCCGGGGCGGACACTGAAGCTTTCTTT. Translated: CASSQVPGADTEAFF.

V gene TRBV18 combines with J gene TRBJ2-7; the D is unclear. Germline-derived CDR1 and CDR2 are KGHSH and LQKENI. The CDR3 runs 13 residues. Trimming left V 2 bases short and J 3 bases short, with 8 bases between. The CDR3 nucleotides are TGTGCCAGCTCACCATCACAGATCTACGAGCAGTACTTC. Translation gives CASSPSQIYEQYF.

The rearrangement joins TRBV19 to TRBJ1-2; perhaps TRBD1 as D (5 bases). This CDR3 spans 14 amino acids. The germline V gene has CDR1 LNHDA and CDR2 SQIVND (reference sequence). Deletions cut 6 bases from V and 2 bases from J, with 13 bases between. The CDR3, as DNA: TGTGCCAGTAGCGAGGGACGTTTAAACTATGGCTACACCTTC. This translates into CASSEGRLNYGYTF.

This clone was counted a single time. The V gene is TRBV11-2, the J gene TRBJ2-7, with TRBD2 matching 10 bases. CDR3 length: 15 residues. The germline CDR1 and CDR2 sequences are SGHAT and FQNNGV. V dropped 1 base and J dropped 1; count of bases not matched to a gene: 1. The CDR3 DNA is TGTGCCAGCAGCTTAGTAGCGGGGGGTTCCTACGAGCAGTACTTC. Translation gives CASSLVAGGSYEQYF.

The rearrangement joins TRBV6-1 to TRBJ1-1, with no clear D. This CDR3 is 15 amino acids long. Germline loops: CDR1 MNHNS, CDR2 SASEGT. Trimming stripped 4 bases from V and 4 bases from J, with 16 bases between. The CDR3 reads CASSVTGSVTTEAFF. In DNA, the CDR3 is TGTGCCAGCAGTGTAACGGGAAGTGTTACCACTGAAGCTTTCTTT.

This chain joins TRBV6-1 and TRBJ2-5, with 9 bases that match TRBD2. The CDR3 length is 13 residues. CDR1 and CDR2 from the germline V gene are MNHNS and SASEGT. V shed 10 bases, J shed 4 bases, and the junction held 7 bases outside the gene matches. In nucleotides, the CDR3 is TGTGCCACCGGCGGGGGGGTAAGAGAGACCCAGTACTTC. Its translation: CATGGGVRETQYF.

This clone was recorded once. CDR3 sequence reads: CASSYMIQGFTEAFF. The CDR3 nucleotides read TGTGCCAGCAGTTACATGATTCAGGGATTCACTGAAGCTTTCTTT. The chain carries TRBV6-5 and TRBJ1-1, with D possibly matching TRBD1 (5 bases). Germline CDR1 is MNHEY and CDR2 is SVGAGI. Deletions cut 2 bases from V and 4 bases from J, with 14 bases between. This CDR3 has 15 amino acids.

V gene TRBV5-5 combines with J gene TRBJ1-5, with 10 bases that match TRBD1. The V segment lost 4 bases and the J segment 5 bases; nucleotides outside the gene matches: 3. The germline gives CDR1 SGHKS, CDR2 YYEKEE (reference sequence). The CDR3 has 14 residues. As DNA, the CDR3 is TGTGCCAGCAGCGCCGGGACAGGGGATCAGCCCCAGCATTTT. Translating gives CASSAGTGDQPQHF.